These 23 T cell receptor beta chains were all obtained from the same sample, sequenced in a study of blood T cell repertoires in COVID-19. Clones were read by immunoSEQ multiplex PCR, and TCRdb kept only the in-frame ones, dropping some. This sample has nearly 25,000 clones, with 81% found just once. The sequencing sample was made of peripheral blood. These receptors all come from an older man with acute or convalescent COVID-19.

The table lists this clone with a count of one. The rearrangement uses TRBV11-3 and TRBJ2-7; 8 bases are shared with TRBD2. The CDR3 loop spans 15 amino acids. In germline, CDR1 is SGHNT, CDR2 YENEEA. V dropped 2 bases and J dropped 4; count of bases not matched to a gene: 7. The CDR3 nucleotides read TGTGCCAGCAGCTTAACTTCGGGACTAGTTTACGAGCAGTACTTC. Protein: CASSLTSGLVYEQYF.

V usage is TRBV7-9 and J usage is TRBJ2-2; a weak D match, TRBD2 (6 bases). The V end lost 3 bases, the J end lost 5 bases, and 10 bases lay between the germline ends. CDR1 is SEHNR, CDR2 FQNEAQ, per germline (reference sequence). This CDR3 region has 14 residues. In DNA, the CDR3 is TGTGCCAGCAGCTTGAAAGCGGGTACCGGGGAGCTGTTTTTT. Translation gives CASSLKAGTGELFF.

The V call is TRBV10-1, the J call TRBJ2-7, with 9 bases matching TRBD1. Germline V CDR1 and CDR2: WNHNN, SYGVQD (reference sequence). CDR3 size: 14 residues. J was trimmed by 2 bases and V by 7 bases; bases with no gene match: 6. The CDR3 here is CASTQGQGPYEQYF. The CDR3 DNA is TGCGCCAGCACCCAGGGACAGGGCCCCTACGAGCAGTACTTC.

The chain uses TRBV6-5 and TRBJ1-4, with a possible D match to TRBD1 (5 bases). CDR1 and CDR2 from the germline V gene are MNHEY and SVGAGI. The CDR3 length is 16 residues. Trimming cost V 0 bases and J 4 bases, with 12 bases left between them. CDR3 nucleotides: TGTGCCAGCAGTTACTCGGTGTCAGGGCATAATGAAAAACTGTTTTTT. It specifies CASSYSVSGHNEKLFF.

The chain links TRBV28 to TRBJ2-7; tentative D call: TRBD2 (5 bases). V lost 7 bases and J 6 bases, leaving 10 bases between the germline ends. CDR1 is MDHEN, CDR2 SYDVKM, per germline. CDR3 length: 11 residues. Here the CDR3 reads CASNSGFEQYF. The CDR3 nucleotides are TGTGCCAGCAATTCGGGATTCGAGCAGTACTTC.

This chain uses TRBV30 with TRBJ2-3; 7 bases are shared with TRBD1. Germline CDR1 GTSNPN, CDR2 SVGIG (reference sequence). CDR3 length equals 15 residues. V was clipped by 5 bases and J by 3 bases; unmatched bases: 11. CDR3: CAWWETGHSTDTQYF. The CDR3 DNA reads as TGTGCCTGGTGGGAGACAGGGCATTCGACAGATACGCAGTATTTT. The full variable domain, in which reference TRBV30 and TRBJ2-3 provide the parts outside the CDR3, is SQTIHQWPATLVQPVGSPLSLECTVEGTSNPNLYWYRQAAGRGLQLLFYSVGIGQISSEVPQNLSASRPQDRQFILSSKKLLLSDSGFYLCAWWETGHSTDTQYFGPGTRLTVL.

The chain recombines TRBV9 with TRBJ2-2, with a possible D match to TRBD1 (5 bases). Trimming cost V 0 bases and J 3 bases, with 9 bases left between them. From germline, CDR1 is SGDLS and CDR2 YYNGEE. The CDR3 runs 15 residues. CDR3 region: CASSVGGVHTGELFF. CDR3 sequence (DNA): TGTGCCAGCAGCGTAGGGGGCGTCCACACCGGGGAGCTGTTTTTT.

In this sample, this clone turned up once. The V call is TRBV30, the J call TRBJ1-2; TRBD1 aligns across 9 bases. This CDR3 contains 19 residues. V gave up 1 base and J gave up 4 bases; unmatched junction bases: 19. In germline, CDR1 is GTSNPN, CDR2 SVGIG (reference sequence). The CDR3 is CAWSGSTLDRGFMVYGYTF. For the CDR3, the DNA is TGTGCCTGGAGTGGCTCTACCTTGGACAGGGGATTCATGGTCTATGGCTACACCTTC.

This chain connects TRBV25-1 to TRBJ1-2; D is unclear. The V and J ends lost 1 base and 8 bases respectively, with 14 bases between them. Germline-derived CDR1 and CDR2 are MGHDK and SYGVNS. The length of the CDR3 is 14 residues. Here the CDR3 DNA reads TGTGCCAGCAGTGAATCGGGAGACACTTTCGGCTACACCTTC. Translation: CASSESGDTFGYTF.

The V call is TRBV6-5, the J call TRBJ2-2; 10 bases fit TRBD2. CDR3 length equals 15 residues. V shed 8 bases, J shed 4 bases, and the junction held 7 bases outside the gene matches. CDR1 is MNHEY, CDR2 SVGAGI, per germline. In DNA, the CDR3 is TGTGCCAGCTCAGCGGGGGGGGGCCCCACCGGGGAGCTGTTTTTT. Amino acid sequence: CASSAGGGPTGELFF.

The chain carries TRBV7-9 and TRBJ1-1; 8 nucleotides align to TRBD1. Per the germline V gene, CDR1 is SEHNR and CDR2 is FQNEAQ (reference sequence). The CDR3 has 14 residues. V shed 1 base and J 9 bases; nucleotides not matched to a gene: 7. This CDR3 is CASSLVGQGIQAFF. The CDR3, as DNA: TGTGCCAGCAGCTTAGTTGGACAGGGCATACAAGCTTTCTTT.

The chain recombines TRBV6-1 with TRBJ1-1; no clear D. The CDR3 consists of 12 residues. Germline assignment: CDR1 MNHNS and CDR2 SASEGT. The ends were cut back, 3 bases at V and 9 bases at J, with 11 bases in the middle. This CDR3 is CASSDVLSQAFF. DNA of the CDR3: TGTGCCAGCAGTGACGTACTGAGCCAAGCTTTCTTT.

The chain has TRBV14 and TRBJ2-2, with 9 bases fitting TRBD1. The length of the CDR3 is 16 residues. With 5 bases clipped from V and 5 bases from J, the junction kept 9 bases outside the gene matches. CDR1 is SGHDN, CDR2 FVKESK, per germline. The CDR3 sequence is CASSGRTGVGTGELFF. The CDR3 DNA is TGTGCCAGCAGCGGCAGGACAGGGGTAGGAACCGGGGAGCTGTTTTTT.

There are a few counts of this clone. J is TRBJ1-6 and V is TRBV6-6; TRBD1 matches 10 bases. The germline V gene encodes CDR1 MNHNY and CDR2 SVGAGI (reference sequence). There are 14 residues in the CDR3. J lost 10 bases, V lost 6 bases, and 6 bases had no gene match. The CDR3 DNA reads as TGTGCCAGCAGCCCTGGGACAGGGGAATCACCCCTCCACTTT. It encodes CASSPGTGESPLHF.

The chain carries TRBV4-2 and TRBJ2-7, with 11 bases lining up with TRBD2. V trimming: 1 base; J trimming: 3 bases; junction bases outside the gene matches: 2. From germline, CDR1 is LGHNA and CDR2 YNFKEQ. This CDR3 is built from 15 residues. The CDR3 spells CASSQGGTSGYEQYF. CDR3 coding DNA: TGTGCCAGCAGCCAAGGAGGGACTAGCGGCTACGAGCAGTACTTC.

The rearrangement links TRBV6-4 to TRBJ2-3, with TRBD2 identical over 8 bases. With 3 bases clipped from V and 1 base from J, the junction kept 0 bases outside the gene matches. This CDR3 contains 14 residues. Germline V lookup: CDR1 MRHNA, CDR2 SNTAGT. CDR3 coding DNA: TGTGCCAGCAGTGAGCGGGGGGGCACAGATACGCAGTATTTT. Translation gives CASSERGGTDTQYF.

This CDR3 reads CASSPLKQGANTGELFF. In DNA form, the CDR3 reads TGTGCCAGCTCACCACTGAAACAGGGGGCGAACACCGGGGAGCTGTTTTTT. J is TRBJ2-2 and V is TRBV18; 8 bases fit TRBD1. V dropped 1 base and J dropped 0; count of bases not matched to a gene: 4. CDR3 length: 17 residues. Per the germline V gene, CDR1 is KGHSH and CDR2 is LQKENI.

This clone was picked up a small number of times. The CDR3 bases are TGTGCCTGGAGTAGCAACTACGAGCAGTACTTC. The encoded protein is CAWSSNYEQYF. This chain links TRBV30 with TRBJ2-7; D remains unclear. The V end was cut by 2 bases, the J end by 3 bases, with 5 bases between. CDR3 length: 11 amino acids. CDR1 and CDR2 (germline): GTSNPN, SVGIG (reference sequence). Full variable domain (remainder filled in from reference TRBV30 and TRBJ2-7): SQTIHQWPATLVQPVGSPLSLECTVEGTSNPNLYWYRQAAGRGLQLLFYSVGIGQISSEVPQNLSASRPQDRQFILSSKKLLLSDSGFYLCAWSSNYEQYFGPGTRLTVT.

The V gene is TRBV7-8, the J gene TRBJ2-1; maybe TRBD1 (6 bases). Germline V gene lookup returns CDR1 SGHVS and CDR2 FQNEAQ. Trimming took off 6 bases at V and 9 bases at J, with 9 bases between the two ends. There are 11 residues in the CDR3. Here the CDR3 DNA reads TGTGCCAGCAGGTCCAGGGGTGAGCAGTTCTTC. It is translated as CASRSRGEQFF.

This sequence joins TRBV11-2 and TRBJ2-2; 9 positions match TRBD2. The CDR3 is 19 residues long. The junction had 13 bases not matched to a gene; V was cut back by 5 bases and J by 0 bases. Germline-derived CDR1 and CDR2 are SGHAT and FQNNGV. The CDR3 DNA sequence: TGTGCCAGCAGCCCACCTAAGACGGGACTAGCCGCGAACACCGGGGAGCTGTTTTTT. Translating gives CASSPPKTGLAANTGELFF.

The chain carries TRBV5-1 and TRBJ2-5; TRBD1 agrees at 7 bases. Germline lookup yields CDR1 SGHRS and CDR2 YFSETQ. V was pared by 4 bases and J by 5 bases, with 8 bases of the junction left unmatched. There are 14 residues in the CDR3. CDR3 sequence (DNA): TGCGCCAGCAGCCCCCAAGGGGGACAGGAGACCCAGTACTTC. This codes for CASSPQGGQETQYF.

This clone was detected only a few times. The chain is built from TRBV19 and TRBJ1-1; D is ambiguous. Germline loops: CDR1 LNHDA, CDR2 SQIVND (reference sequence). CDR3 size: 11 residues. The V gene lost 4 bases and the J gene lost 4 bases, with 4 bases spanning the gap. This chain's CDR3 is CASSTGTEAFF. Here the CDR3 DNA reads TGTGCCAGTAGTACGGGCACTGAAGCTTTCTTT.

The J gene is TRBJ2-7, the V gene TRBV7-9, with a tentative D call TRBD1 (7 bases). CDR3 size: 13 residues. Germline CDR1 reads SEHNR; CDR2 reads FQNEAQ (reference sequence). Trimming removed 3 bases at V and 4 bases at J, with 10 bases between. The CDR3 sequence is CASSFRGVYEQYF. The CDR3 DNA is TGTGCCAGCAGCTTCAGGGGGGTATACGAGCAGTACTTC.